The rows below give T cell receptor beta chains drawn from one sample of a study of CD8 T cells in Susac syndrome. TCRdb redid the calling of the immunoSEQ multiplex PCR reads with MiXCR, one entry per CDR3 protein. This sample has roughly 80,000 distinct CDR3 sequences; approximately 93% occur once, and the top ten carry about 0.5%. Sequences were obtained from CD8+ T cells from PBMCs. The source of these receptors is a human donor with Susac syndrome. Each CDR3 is given with its conserved first and last residue. Clone size is stated in some rows and not others, as once, few, many or a class when expanded.

16	TRBV7-8	-	TRBJ2-7	CASSFRAGPSSYEQYF
15	TRBV19	-	TRBJ2-1	CASSISDRVRNEQFF
13	TRBV9	-	TRBJ1-5	CASSVASNQPQHF
13	TRBV11-2	once	TRBJ2-7	CASSLATLYEQYF
15	TRBV20-1	-	TRBJ2-2	CSARDLQRDTGELFF
11	TRBV5-4	-	TRBJ1-1	CASISYTEAFF
11	TRBV5-1	-	TRBJ2-7	CASSSAREQYF
14	TRBV20-1	few	TRBJ2-7	CSARPSGSSYEQYF
11	TRBV29-1	-	TRBJ2-4	CSAWLGNIQYF
13	TRBV28	-	TRBJ1-2	CASRGQGVWGYTF
10	TRBV24-1	-	TRBJ2-7	CATSPYEQYF
18	TRBV6-2/TRBV6-3	-	TRBJ2-4	CASRKGTSGLLAKNIQYF
15	TRBV5-1	-	TRBJ2-3	CASSLEGGFLDTQYF
11	TRBV4-1	few	TRBJ2-1	CASSQYNEQFF
11	TRBV2	-	TRBJ2-5	CASKYQETQYF
13	TRBV12-5	-	TRBJ1-2	CASATTAHYGYTF
14	TRBV4-1	-	TRBJ2-7	CASSPDPIDHEQYF
15	TRBV12-3/TRBV12-4	-	TRBJ2-1	CASRQPGLAINEQFF
17	TRBV18	-	TRBJ1-1	CASSPGRDSIRWWEAFF
16	TRBV10-2	-	TRBJ2-5	CASSDPTGGRVETQYF
13	TRBV7-2	-	TRBJ2-3	CASSLNPVDTQYF
13	TRBV12-3/TRBV12-4	once	TRBJ1-6	CASSLSGPRPLHF
14	TRBV6-5	-	TRBJ1-2	CASSPSPVTYGYTF
12	TRBV5-1	-	TRBJ2-5	CASRARQETQYF
15	TRBV4-3	-	TRBJ1-2	CASSQDLWQGDGYTF
16	TRBV12-3/TRBV12-4	-	TRBJ1-6	CASSPFDRSHNSPLHF
14	TRBV12-5	-	TRBJ2-7	CASDSDRDAYEQYF
12	TRBV29-1	-	TRBJ1-1	CSVDREGTEAFF
15	TRBV7-9	-	TRBJ2-7	CASSTHPRGSREQYF